The 25 T cell receptor beta chains listed next were all sequenced from one sample in a study of blood T cell repertoires in COVID-19. The method was immunoSEQ multiplex PCR; TCRdb's version includes in-frame clones alone and lacks a portion of them. The sample consists of 70,000 or so clones, about three quarters of them appearing once. Material for sequencing was peripheral blood. The receptors were sampled from a human donor in a cohort sampled during active COVID-19.

The rearrangement joins TRBV3-1 (or the pseudogene TRBV3-2) to TRBJ1-2; D is ambiguous. The V end lost 0 bases, the J end lost 8 bases, and 10 bases lay between the germline ends. The CDR3 loop spans 13 amino acids. Looked up from germline, CDR1 is LGHDT and CDR2 is YNNKEL (reference sequence). CDR3 protein: CASSQDYWLGYTF. In DNA, the CDR3 is TGTGCCAGCAGCCAAGATTATTGGCTGGGCTACACCTTC.

The V call is TRBV5-1, the J call TRBJ2-1; 9 nucleotides agree with TRBD2. The V gene's germline CDR1 is SGHRS and CDR2 YFSETQ. V shed 0 bases, J shed 10 bases, and the junction held 5 bases outside the gene matches. The CDR3 totals 14 residues. The CDR3 sequence: CASSLVASGVEQFF. The DNA of the CDR3 is TGCGCCAGCAGCTTGGTCGCTAGCGGGGTAGAGCAGTTCTTC.

The chain has TRBV9 and TRBJ2-3; TRBD2 matches 7 bases. This CDR3 contains 15 residues. The ends lost 3 bases at V and 4 bases at J; junction bases unmatched: 8. Germline CDR1 and CDR2: SGDLS and YYNGEE. CDR3 DNA sequence: TGTGCCAGCAGCGCCACCGGGACTACCTCAGATACGCAGTATTTT. This encodes CASSATGTTSDTQYF.

The rearrangement uses TRBV6-6 and TRBJ1-5, with D possibly being TRBD1 (5 bases). Germline V gene sequence: CDR1 MNHNY, CDR2 SVGAGI (reference sequence). The CDR3 sequence is 15 residues long. The V end lost 4 bases, the J end lost 4 bases, and 14 bases lay between the germline ends. CDR3 in DNA: TGTGCCAGCAGTTTTGGCAGGGCGGAGAATCAGCCCCAGCATTTT. Encoded protein: CASSFGRAENQPQHF.

The V gene is TRBV27, the J gene TRBJ2-1, with no clear D. The ends were cut back, 5 bases at V and 0 bases at J, with 11 bases in the middle. Germline CDR1 and CDR2: MNHEY and SMNVEV (reference sequence). The CDR3 contains 15 residues. This chain's CDR3 is CASSPRSLSYNEQFF. In nucleotides, the CDR3 is TGTGCCAGCAGTCCCCGTTCCCTCTCCTACAATGAGCAGTTCTTC.

This sequence joins TRBV7-9 and TRBJ2-2; 14 bases align to TRBD2. This CDR3 region has 16 residues. Trimming took 8 bases from V and 5 from J; bases not matched to a gene: 7. Germline V CDR1 and CDR2: SEHNR, FQNEAQ (reference sequence). CDR3 sequence (DNA): TGTGCCAGCTCCGGGACTAGCGGGAGAGATACCGGGGAGCTGTTTTTT. It yields the protein CASSGTSGRDTGELFF.

J is TRBJ1-5 and V is TRBV6-2 or TRBV6-3; 9 nucleotides match TRBD1. After removal of 5 bases from V and 1 base from J, the junction contained 6 bases not matched to a gene. The V gene's germline CDR1 is MNHEY and CDR2 SVGEGT. The CDR3 length is 16 residues. The CDR3 coding sequence is TGTGCCAGCAGTGCGGGGACAGGGTGGAGCAATCAGCCCCAGCATTTT. This gives the protein CASSAGTGWSNQPQHF.

V usage is TRBV19 and J usage is TRBJ2-7, with D perhaps matching TRBD1 (5 bases). The V end lost 9 bases, the J end lost 3 bases, and 15 bases lay between the germline ends. The CDR3 totals 13 residues. In germline, CDR1 is LNHDA, CDR2 SQIVND (reference sequence). The DNA of the CDR3 is TGTGCCAGCAAGAAGGGGCAGGGCTACGAGCAGTACTTC. It yields the protein CASKKGQGYEQYF.

This sequence joins TRBV3-1 (or the pseudogene TRBV3-2) and TRBJ2-1, with TRBD2 matching 9 bases. From germline, CDR1 is LGHDT and CDR2 YNNKEL (reference sequence). With V trimmed by 5 bases and J by 6 bases, 8 bases remained unmatched. The CDR3 runs 15 residues. Here the CDR3 DNA reads TGTGCCAGCAGCTTTTTACTAGCGGGCGGCAATGAGCAGTTCTTC. Protein: CASSFLLAGGNEQFF.

The J gene is TRBJ2-1, the V gene TRBV7-2; 14 nucleotides agree with TRBD2. J gave up 9 bases and V 0 bases, and 1 base lay outside the gene matches. This CDR3 spans 15 amino acids. From germline, CDR1 is SGHTA and CDR2 FQGNSA. CDR3 DNA sequence: TGTGCCAGCAGCTTAGCCGGGACTAGCGGGGGTGAGCAGTTCTTC. Encoded protein: CASSLAGTSGGEQFF.

The J gene is TRBJ1-5, the V gene TRBV9; no definite D call. The CDR3 totals 16 residues. Deletions cut 3 bases from V and 6 bases from J, with 19 bases between. In germline, CDR1 is SGDLS, CDR2 YYNGEE. The CDR3 sequence: CASSGPGDYSGQPQHF. CDR3 DNA sequence: TGTGCCAGCAGCGGACCAGGCGACTATTCAGGTCAGCCCCAGCATTTT.

The chain uses TRBV7-2 and TRBJ2-7; possibly TRBD1 for D (6 bases). The CDR3 length is 14 residues. V was clipped by 5 bases and J by 8 bases, with 19 bases between them. The V gene's germline CDR1 is SGHTA and CDR2 FQGNSA. The CDR3 loop is CASSPWTQQGQQYF. The CDR3 bases are TGTGCCAGCAGCCCCTGGACTCAACAGGGACAGCAGTACTTC.

The V call is TRBV10-3, the J call TRBJ2-3, with D unclear. Germline V lookup: CDR1 ENHRY, CDR2 SYGVKD. This CDR3 comprises 15 residues. Trimming stripped 4 bases from V and 2 bases from J, with 13 bases between. The CDR3 DNA follows: TGTGCCATCAGTGCTGGGTACGGAGACACAGATACGCAGTATTTT. Protein: CAISAGYGDTDTQYF.

The chain links TRBV7-9 to TRBJ1-1; TRBD1 agrees at 8 bases. Germline lookup yields CDR1 SEHNR and CDR2 FQNEAQ (reference sequence). The CDR3 has 14 residues. V lost 4 bases, J lost 1 base, and 2 bases stayed unmatched. The CDR3 DNA follows: TGTGCCAGCAGCTATGACAGGGGGAACACTGAAGCTTTCTTT. Protein: CASSYDRGNTEAFF.

The table lists this clone with many counts. The chain links TRBV3-1 (or the pseudogene TRBV3-2) to TRBJ1-1; 7 bases map to TRBD1. Germline V gene lookup returns CDR1 LGHDT and CDR2 YNNKEL (reference sequence). The CDR3 is made up of 12 amino acids. Trimming at V came to 6 bases and at J to 5 bases, leaving 3 bases not matched to a gene. CDR3 region: CASRTGRTEAFF. The CDR3 region has the DNA TGTGCCAGCAGGACAGGGAGAACTGAAGCTTTCTTT.

V and J are TRBV7-2 and TRBJ1-2, with 7 bases identical to TRBD1. With 7 bases clipped from V and 5 bases from J, the junction kept 10 bases outside the gene matches. CDR1 is SGHTA, CDR2 FQGNSA, per germline. This CDR3 spans 14 amino acids. CDR3 in amino acids: CASTKGAGKYGYTF. The CDR3 nucleotides are TGTGCCAGCACAAAGGGGGCAGGGAAATATGGCTACACCTTC.

This chain connects TRBV25-1 to TRBJ2-2; the match to TRBD1 covers 9 bases. The CDR3 spans 16 residues. V trimming: 2 bases; J trimming: 5 bases; junction bases outside the gene matches: 6. Germline V lookup: CDR1 MGHDK, CDR2 SYGVNS. The CDR3 nucleotides read TGTGCCAGCAGTGAAAACGGACAGGGGTGGACCGGGGAGCTGTTTTTT. It is translated as CASSENGQGWTGELFF.

The chain uses TRBV12-3 or TRBV12-4 and TRBJ2-7; D is unresolved. Trimming stripped 0 bases from V and 7 bases from J, with 10 bases between. The CDR3 spans 13 residues. CDR3 nucleotides: TGTGCCAGCAGTTTAGCTAGTTCCTTGGAGCAGTACTTC. Its translation: CASSLASSLEQYF.

The chain couples TRBV15 to TRBJ2-5; D gene ambiguous. V lost 6 bases to trimming and J lost 1 base, with 15 bases between them. Germline V CDR1 and CDR2: LNHNV, YYDKDF (reference sequence). The CDR3 is 15 amino acids. The CDR3: CATSPGGRSQETQYF. CDR3 in DNA: TGTGCCACCAGTCCCGGTGGGCGCAGCCAAGAGACCCAGTACTTC.

The chain has TRBV18 and TRBJ2-3, with TRBD2 as a possible D gene (5 bases). This CDR3 region has 14 residues. V lost 2 bases, J lost 2 bases, and 8 bases lay in between. Germline values: CDR1 KGHSH, CDR2 LQKENI. The CDR3 region is CASSPAGYTDTQYF. The CDR3 coding sequence is TGTGCCAGCTCACCAGCGGGTTACACAGATACGCAGTATTTT.

V usage is TRBV10-2 and J usage is TRBJ2-7; maybe TRBD2 (6 bases). CDR1 is WSHSY, CDR2 SAAADI, per germline. The germline V and J ends were trimmed by 6 bases and 0 bases, with 18 bases remaining between them. This CDR3 has 16 residues. Here the CDR3 DNA reads TGCGCCAGCAGAGGCGCCACTAGCCTCAGCTCCTACGAGCAGTACTTC. It yields the protein CASRGATSLSSYEQYF.

The V gene is TRBV5-1, the J gene TRBJ1-2; weak D call: TRBD1 (5 bases). Germline CDR1 and CDR2: SGHRS and YFSETQ. V gave up 0 bases and J gave up 7 bases, with 19 bases separating them. This CDR3 has 16 amino acids. The CDR3 here is CASSLAVREGFSGYTF. The CDR3 region has the DNA TGCGCCAGCAGCTTGGCCGTCAGGGAGGGGTTTAGTGGCTACACCTTC.

J is TRBJ1-2 and V is TRBV19; a weak D match, TRBD1 (5 bases). Germline values: CDR1 LNHDA, CDR2 SQIVND (reference sequence). The V end was cut by 4 bases, the J end by 2 bases, with 11 bases between. The CDR3 sequence is 14 residues long. CDR3 DNA sequence: TGTGCCAGTAGTAACCGGAGGGGAAACTATGGCTACACCTTC. This sequence encodes CASSNRRGNYGYTF.

The chain links TRBV29-1 to TRBJ2-3; 9 bases are shared with TRBD2. The CDR3 length is 15 residues. Germline values: CDR1 SQVTM, CDR2 ANQGSEA. Germline trimming cut 4 bases from V and 2 bases from J; bases unmatched to any gene: 7. As DNA, the CDR3 is TGCAGCGTTGCGATAGCGGGGGCGAACACAGATACGCAGTATTTT. Its translation: CSVAIAGANTDTQYF.

This chain uses TRBV19 with TRBJ2-1, with 13 bases lining up with TRBD2. Germline V lookup: CDR1 LNHDA, CDR2 SQIVND (reference sequence). The CDR3 contains 15 residues. The V gene end was trimmed by 3 bases and the J gene end by 8 bases; junction bases not matched to a gene: 4. The CDR3 loop reads CASSIVLAGGYEQFF. CDR3 in DNA: TGTGCCAGTAGTATTGTACTAGCGGGGGGGTATGAGCAGTTCTTC.